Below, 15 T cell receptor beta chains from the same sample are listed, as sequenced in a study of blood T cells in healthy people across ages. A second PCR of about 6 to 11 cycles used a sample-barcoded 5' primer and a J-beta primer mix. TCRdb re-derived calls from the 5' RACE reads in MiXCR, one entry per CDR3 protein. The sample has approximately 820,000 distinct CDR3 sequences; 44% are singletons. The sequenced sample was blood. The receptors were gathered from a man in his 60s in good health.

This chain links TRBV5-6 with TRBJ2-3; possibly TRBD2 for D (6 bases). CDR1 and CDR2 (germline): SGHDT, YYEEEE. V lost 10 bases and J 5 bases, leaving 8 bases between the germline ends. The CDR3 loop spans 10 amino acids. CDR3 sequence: CASEGDTQYF. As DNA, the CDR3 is TGTGCCTCGGAGGGAGATACGCAGTATTTT. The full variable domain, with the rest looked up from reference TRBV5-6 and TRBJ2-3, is DAGVTQSPTHLIKTRGQQVTLRCSPKSGHDTVSWYQQALGQGPQFIFQYYEEEERQRGNFPDRFSGHQFPNYSSELNVNALLLGDSALYLCASEGDTQYFGPGTRLTVL.

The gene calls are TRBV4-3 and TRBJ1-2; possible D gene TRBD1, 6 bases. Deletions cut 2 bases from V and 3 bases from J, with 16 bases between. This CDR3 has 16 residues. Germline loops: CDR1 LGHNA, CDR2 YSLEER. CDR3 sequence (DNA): TGCGCCAGCAGCCAATCCCCCCCCGGGGGCGACTATGGCTACACCTTC. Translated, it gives CASSQSPPGGDYGYTF.

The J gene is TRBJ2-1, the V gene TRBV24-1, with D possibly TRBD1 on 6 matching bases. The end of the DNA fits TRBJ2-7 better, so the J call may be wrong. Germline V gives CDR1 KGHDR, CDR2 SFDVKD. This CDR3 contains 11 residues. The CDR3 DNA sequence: TGTGCCACCACAGGGGCAGGTGAGCAGTACTTC. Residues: CATTGAGEQYF.

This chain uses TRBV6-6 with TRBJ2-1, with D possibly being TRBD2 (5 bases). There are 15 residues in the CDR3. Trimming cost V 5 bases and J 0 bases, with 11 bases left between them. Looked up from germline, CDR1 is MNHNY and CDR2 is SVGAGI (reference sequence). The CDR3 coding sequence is TGTGCCAGCAGTCCAGGACTGAACTCCTACAATGAGCAGTTCTTC. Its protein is CASSPGLNSYNEQFF.

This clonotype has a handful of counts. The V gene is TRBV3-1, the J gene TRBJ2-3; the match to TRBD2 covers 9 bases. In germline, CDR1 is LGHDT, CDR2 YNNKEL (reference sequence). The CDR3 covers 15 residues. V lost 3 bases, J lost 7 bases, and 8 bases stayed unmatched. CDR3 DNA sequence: TGTGCCAGCAGCCAGGCGGGGGGGCAAGTTAATACGCAGTATTTT. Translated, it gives CASSQAGGQVNTQYF.

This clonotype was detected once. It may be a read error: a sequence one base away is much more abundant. The DNA for the CDR3 is TGTGCCAGCAGCATAGGACTAGCGGGGAACCCGGGACAGTACTTC. This encodes CASSIGLAGNPGQYF. This sequence joins TRBV7-2 and TRBJ2-7; 12 nucleotides match TRBD2. CDR3 length: 15 residues. V gave up 5 bases and J gave up 10 bases; unmatched junction bases: 12. Germline loops: CDR1 SGHTA, CDR2 FQGNSA.

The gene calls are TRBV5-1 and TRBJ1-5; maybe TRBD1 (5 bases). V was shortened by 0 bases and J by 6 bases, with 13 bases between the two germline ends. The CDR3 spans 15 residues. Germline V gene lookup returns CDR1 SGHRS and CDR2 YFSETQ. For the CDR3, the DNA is TGCGCCAGCAGCTTGGTTAGCGGGGCCGGTCAGCCCCAGCATTTT. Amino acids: CASSLVSGAGQPQHF. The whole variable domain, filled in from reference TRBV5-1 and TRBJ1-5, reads KAGVTQTPRYLIKTRGQQVTLSCSPISGHRSVSWYQQTPGQGLQFLFEYFSETQRNKGNFPGRFSGRQFSNSRSEMNVSTLELGDSALYLCASSLVSGAGQPQHFGDGTRLSIL.

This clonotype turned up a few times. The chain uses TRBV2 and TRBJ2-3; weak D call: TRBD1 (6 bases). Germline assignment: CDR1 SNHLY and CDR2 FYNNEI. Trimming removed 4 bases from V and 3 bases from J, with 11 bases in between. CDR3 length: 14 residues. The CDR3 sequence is CASSATRGTDTQYF. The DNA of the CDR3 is TGTGCCAGCAGTGCTACCAGGGGAACAGATACGCAGTATTTT.

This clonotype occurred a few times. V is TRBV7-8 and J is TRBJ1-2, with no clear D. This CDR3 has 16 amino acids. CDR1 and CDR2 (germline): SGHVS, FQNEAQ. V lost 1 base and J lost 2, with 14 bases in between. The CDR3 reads CASSLVEFGLNYGYTF. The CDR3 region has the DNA TGTGCCAGCAGCTTAGTGGAGTTTGGGCTCAACTATGGCTACACCTTC.

CDR3 sequence: CASSSSGTHYNEQYF. The CDR3 DNA sequence: TGTGCCAGCAGCTCCAGTGGGACACATTACAATGAGCAGTACTTC. The rearrangement uses TRBV7-2 and TRBJ2-1; TRBD1 might be the D (6 bases). The end of the DNA fits TRBJ2-7 better, so the J call may be wrong. Germline loops: CDR1 SGHTA, CDR2 FQGNSA. The CDR3 length is 15 residues.

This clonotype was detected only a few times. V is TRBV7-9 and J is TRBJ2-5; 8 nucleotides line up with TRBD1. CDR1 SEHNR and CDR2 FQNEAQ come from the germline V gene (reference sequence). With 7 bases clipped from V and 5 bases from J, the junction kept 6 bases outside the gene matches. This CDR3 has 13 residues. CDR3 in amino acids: CASTSGGAETQYF. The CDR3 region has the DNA TGTGCCAGCACCTCAGGGGGCGCGGAGACCCAGTACTTC.

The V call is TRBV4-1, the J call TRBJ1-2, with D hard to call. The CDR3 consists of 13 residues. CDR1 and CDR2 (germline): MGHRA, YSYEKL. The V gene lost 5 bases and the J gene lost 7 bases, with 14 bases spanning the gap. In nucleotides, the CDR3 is TGCGCCAGCAGCGGCCGAGAACTATCTGGCTACACCTTC. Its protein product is CASSGRELSGYTF.

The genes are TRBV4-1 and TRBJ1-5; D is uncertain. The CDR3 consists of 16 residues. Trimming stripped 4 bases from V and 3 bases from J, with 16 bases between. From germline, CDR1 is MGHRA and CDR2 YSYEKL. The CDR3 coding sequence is TGCGCCAGCAGCCTTAACTACGGAGGGTACAATCAGCCCCAGCATTTT. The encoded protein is CASSLNYGGYNQPQHF.

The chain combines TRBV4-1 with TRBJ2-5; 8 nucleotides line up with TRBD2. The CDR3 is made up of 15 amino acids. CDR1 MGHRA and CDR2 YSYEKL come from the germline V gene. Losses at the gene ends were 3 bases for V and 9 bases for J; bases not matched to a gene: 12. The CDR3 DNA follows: TGCGCCAGCAGCCAGGTATTTCCGGGACTAGGGTCCCAGTACTTC. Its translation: CASSQVFPGLGSQYF.

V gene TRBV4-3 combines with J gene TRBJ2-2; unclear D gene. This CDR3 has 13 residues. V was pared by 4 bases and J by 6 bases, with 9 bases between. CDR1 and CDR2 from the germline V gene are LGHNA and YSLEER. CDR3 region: CASSLDLSGELFF. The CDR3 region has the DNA TGCGCCAGCAGCCTGGACCTTTCCGGGGAGCTGTTTTTT.